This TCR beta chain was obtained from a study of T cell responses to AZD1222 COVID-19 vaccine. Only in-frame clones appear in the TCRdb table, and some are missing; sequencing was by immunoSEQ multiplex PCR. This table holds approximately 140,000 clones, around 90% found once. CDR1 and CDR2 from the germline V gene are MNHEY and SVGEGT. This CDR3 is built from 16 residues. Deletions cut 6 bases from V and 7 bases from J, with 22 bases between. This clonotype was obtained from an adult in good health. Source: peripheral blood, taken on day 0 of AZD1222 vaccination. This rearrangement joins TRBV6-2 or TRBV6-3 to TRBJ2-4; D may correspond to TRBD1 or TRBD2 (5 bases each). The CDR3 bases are TGTGCCAGCAGCCGTCCTGGGGCAGGGAGTCATAACATTCAGTACTTC. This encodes CASSRPGAGSHNIQYF.